The clone carrying this T cell receptor (beta chain) was seen a handful of times. Sample time point: pre-treatment sample, taken before nivolumab and TIL therapy. The tumor samples were excised metastases, mostly pleural nodules or supraclavicular lymph nodes. This specimen comes from a study of TIL therapy for anti-PD-1-resistant metastatic lung cancer. The overall study: Median tumor PD-L1 proportion score was about 6.6%.

The length of the CDR3 is 18 residues. V trimming: 4 bases; J trimming: 5 bases; junction bases outside the gene matches: 16. CDR1 SGHNT and CDR2 YYREEE come from the germline V gene (reference sequence). Sequencing used immunoSEQ v3. Clones were read by immunoSEQ multiplex PCR, and TCRdb kept only the in-frame ones, dropping some. The table records 10,000 to 15,000 clones, about three fifths of them present only once. The chain uses TRBV5-4 and TRBJ2-1, with 9 bases aligning to TRBD2. The sequenced sample was tumor tissue, obtained at baseline. This TCR was sampled from a person aged 30 to 80 with non-small cell lung cancer. For the CDR3, the DNA is TGTGCCAGCAGCAGCGGTGCCGCGGGAGGGCCGTTGGACAATGAGCAGTTCTTC. Translating it yields CASSSGAAGGPLDNEQFF.